This T cell receptor (beta chain) was sequenced in a study of blood T cell repertoires in COVID-19. Some clones are missing from TCRdb's copy, which holds only in-frame ones; the method was immunoSEQ multiplex PCR. The sample holds around 180,000 clones, approximately 78% seen once. Trimming stripped 0 bases from V and 3 bases from J, with 13 bases between. CDR3 length: 16 residues. CDR1 and CDR2 (germline): SEHNR, FQNEAQ (reference sequence). The TCR was taken from a woman aged 80 or over with COVID-19, enrolled during active disease. This chain uses TRBV7-9 with TRBJ2-3, with a possible D match to TRBD1 (5 bases). Sequences were obtained from peripheral blood. The CDR3 sequence is CASSLAPGMGTDTQYF. The CDR3 DNA reads as TGTGCCAGCAGCTTAGCCCCAGGGATGGGGACAGATACGCAGTATTTT.